This T cell receptor beta chain is drawn from a study of human T cells and chemical hapten exposure. About the study: Across samples, TCR yields varied, mostly owing to small differences in pooled library volumes.

Germline-derived CDR1 and CDR2 are SEHNR and FQNEAQ (reference sequence). There are 15 residues in the CDR3. It was from unfractionated whole blood that total RNA was extracted. Study findings and constraints: DPC sensitization left the count of TCRs above 1 in 1000 unchanged.

Each cDNA molecule in the library carried unique molecular identifiers. In the authors' methods: 100,000 or so TCRs per sample was the median, with a range of about 20,000 to 750,000. TCRdb called the reads again in MiXCR, with one record for every CDR3 protein. What appears here as the V and J calls and clone size reflects TCRdb's work, not the paper's. The sample lists about 120,000 distinct CDR3 sequences, less than 10% occurring once. In this sample, this clonotype turned up many times. Its antigen is not identified. A junction end diverges from the germline sequence, so it may reflect a read error.

Material for sequencing was whole blood. The sequence was obtained from a human donor in good health. Some clones in this sample may be carry-over from other donors' samples. The genes are TRBV7-9 and TRBJ1-4, with D possibly TRBD1 on 6 matching bases. This CDR3 reads CASSLVSGDGERLFF. As DNA, the CDR3 is TGTGCCAGCAGCTTAGTTTCAGGGGACGGTGAAAGACTGTTTTTT.